The 21 T cell receptor beta chains in this list originate from one sample, sequenced in a study of CD8+ T cells in alopecia areata (dated by TCRdb to the late 2010s). The library came from the immunoSEQ multiplex PCR assay. RNA was extracted from all samples and reverse transcribed into cDNA, which served as template for TCR sequencing. This is the immuneACCESS table as TCRdb keeps it, with only in-frame sequences that have V and J called. A part of the clones is gone; compared with another copy, unresolved V genes explain less than half, and the rest is unexplained. The sample has fewer than 200,000 clones on record, approximately 70% of them singletons. The ten largest clones represent roughly 10% of the sample. Reading the label with the study, this specimen's time point is: baseline before oral tofacitinib. The material sequenced was CD8+ T cells sorted from blood, taken at week 0. These receptors all come from a human donor with alopecia areata.

The rearrangement joins TRBV27 to TRBJ1-3, with D uncertain. Germline V lookup: CDR1 MNHEY, CDR2 SMNVEV (reference sequence). Trimming shortened V by 6 bases and J by 2 bases, and 17 bases separated the two germline ends. The CDR3 extends over 16 amino acids. CDR3 protein: CASSPGVEFAGNTIYF. The CDR3 coding sequence is TGTGCCAGCAGCCCCGGGGTGGAGTTTGCTGGAAACACCATATATTTT.

CDR3 protein: CASSLGGAREKLFF. Here the CDR3 DNA reads TGTGCCAGCAGCTTAGGGGGGGCGCGAGAAAAACTGTTTTTT. The chain has TRBV13 and TRBJ1-4; D may be TRBD1 (6 bases). CDR3 size: 14 residues. The ends were cut back, 0 bases at V and 8 bases at J, with 10 bases in the middle. Germline CDR1 and CDR2: PRHDT and FYEKMQ (reference sequence). The full variable domain, rest sourced from reference TRBV13 and TRBJ1-4, is AAGVIQSPRHLIKEKRETATLKCYPIPRHDTVYWYQQGPGQDPQFLISFYEKMQSDKGSIPDRFSAQQFSDYHSELNMSSLELGDSALYFCASSLGGAREKLFFGSGTQLSVL.

The chain recombines TRBV4-1 with TRBJ1-2; D remains ambiguous. The V end lost 1 base, the J end lost 4 bases, and 7 bases lay between the germline ends. From germline, CDR1 is MGHRA and CDR2 YSYEKL. There are 13 residues in the CDR3. The CDR3: CASSQGTAYGYTF. The DNA of the CDR3 is TGCGCCAGCAGCCAAGGGACGGCCTATGGCTACACCTTC.

This chain uses TRBV14 with TRBJ1-6, with D maybe TRBD1 (5 bases). Trimming stripped 0 bases from V and 3 bases from J, with 9 bases between. Germline CDR1 reads SGHDN; CDR2 reads FVKESK. The CDR3 totals 16 residues. DNA of the CDR3: TGTGCCAGCAGCCAAGATCCGGGGGGCTATAATTCACCCCTCCACTTT. Its protein is CASSQDPGGYNSPLHF.

This clone occurred a few times. This chain uses TRBV5-6 with TRBJ1-6; D call uncertain. Germline CDR1 SGHDT, CDR2 YYEEEE. Trimming removed 4 bases from V and 5 bases from J, with 7 bases in between. CDR3 length: 13 amino acids. The CDR3, as DNA: TGTGCCAGCAGCCCGGGGAATAATTCACCCCTCCACTTT. It specifies CASSPGNNSPLHF.

This chain uses TRBV13 with TRBJ2-7; D gene unclear. V was shortened by 8 bases and J by 1 base, with 6 bases between the two germline ends. This CDR3 comprises 11 residues. Germline CDR1 and CDR2: PRHDT and FYEKMQ (reference sequence). The CDR3 sequence is CASGVSYEQYF. The CDR3 coding sequence is TGTGCCAGCGGGGTGTCCTACGAGCAGTACTTC.

This clone came up a few times. This chain connects TRBV7-9 to TRBJ2-2; the D gene is possibly TRBD1 (6 bases). The CDR3 totals 14 residues. The V gene lost 5 bases and the J gene lost 1 base, with 8 bases spanning the gap. From germline, CDR1 is SEHNR and CDR2 FQNEAQ (reference sequence). The CDR3 DNA reads TGTGCCAGCAGCCCGACAGGGAACACCGGGGAGCTGTTTTTT. It encodes CASSPTGNTGELFF.

This clone occurred a few times. The V gene is TRBV4-2, the J gene TRBJ1-2; no firm D call. Germline CDR1 LGHNA, CDR2 YNFKEQ. With 0 bases removed from V and 6 bases from J, the gap between germline ends came to 14 bases. The CDR3 runs 15 residues. CDR3 DNA sequence: TGTGCCAGCAGCCAAGATGATGAGAGGGTTAATGGCTACACCTTC. It encodes CASSQDDERVNGYTF.

On this clone: This specimen includes other DNA sequences encoding the same CDR3. The genes are TRBV13 and TRBJ2-3; D is perhaps TRBD1 (5 bases). V lost 4 bases and J 6 bases, leaving 5 bases between the germline ends. The CDR3 covers 11 residues. The germline V gene has CDR1 PRHDT and CDR2 FYEKMQ (reference sequence). The CDR3 reads CASSSGDTQYF. The CDR3 DNA is TGTGCCAGCAGCTCAGGGGATACGCAGTATTTT.

The rearrangement links TRBV9 to TRBJ1-2, with D tentatively TRBD1 (6 bases). V shed 3 bases and J shed 7 bases, with 25 bases lying between them. The CDR3 length is 17 residues. Germline CDR1 SGDLS, CDR2 YYNGEE. The DNA for the CDR3 is TGTGCCAGCAGCGGCACAGGGAACTCGCAGCGAACTTTTGGCTACACCTTC. Its translation: CASSGTGNSQRTFGYTF. Full variable domain (outside the CDR3, taken from reference TRBV9 and TRBJ1-2): DSGVTQTPKHLITATGQRVTLRCSPRSGDLSVYWYQQSLDQGLQFLIQYYNGEERAKGNILERFSAQQFPDLHSELNLSSLELGDSALYFCASSGTGNSQRTFGYTFGSGTRLTVV.

The chain uses TRBV27 and TRBJ2-2, with TRBD1 identical over 7 bases. With V trimmed by 10 bases and J by 6 bases, 5 bases remained unmatched. This CDR3 is 12 amino acids long. The germline gives CDR1 MNHEY, CDR2 SMNVEV (reference sequence). The chain's CDR3 is CATRQGSGELFF. Written as DNA, the CDR3 is TGTGCCACCCGACAGGGTTCCGGGGAGCTGTTTTTT.

This chain connects TRBV27 to TRBJ2-7; 8 bases match TRBD1. The CDR3 runs to 15 residues. With V trimmed by 6 bases and J by 4 bases, 11 bases remained unmatched. Germline V lookup: CDR1 MNHEY, CDR2 SMNVEV (reference sequence). In DNA, the CDR3 is TGTGCCAGCAGCCTTGGGACAGGTCCTAGGTACGAGCAGTACTTC. It translates to CASSLGTGPRYEQYF.

The rearrangement uses TRBV27 and TRBJ1-1; TRBD1 matches 9 bases. V lost 4 bases to trimming and J lost 3 bases; unmatched junction nucleotides: 15. Germline lookup yields CDR1 MNHEY and CDR2 SMNVEV (reference sequence). The CDR3 sequence is 18 residues long. The CDR3 region is CASSSNRDREPWDTEAFF. The CDR3 DNA reads as TGTGCCAGCAGTTCCAACCGGGACAGGGAACCCTGGGACACTGAAGCTTTCTTT.

As for this clone: Other DNA variants within this sample encode the same CDR3. This sequence joins TRBV4-1 and TRBJ1-2; the match to TRBD1 covers 8 bases. The length of the CDR3 is 13 residues. V dropped 3 bases and J dropped 5; count of bases not matched to a gene: 2. CDR1 and CDR2 from the germline V gene are MGHRA and YSYEKL. The CDR3 protein is CASSHRTGYGYTF. Written as DNA, the CDR3 is TGCGCCAGCAGCCACCGGACAGGGTATGGCTACACCTTC.

The chain links TRBV4-2 to TRBJ2-3, with 9 bases fitting TRBD1. There are 13 residues in the CDR3. V lost 6 bases and J lost 4; bases outside the gene matches: 2. Per germline, CDR1 LGHNA and CDR2 YNFKEQ. The CDR3 nucleotides read TGTGCCAGCAGGGGGACAGGGTCAGATACGCAGTATTTT. It yields the protein CASRGTGSDTQYF.

The genes are TRBV27 and TRBJ2-5, with D perhaps given as TRBD1 or TRBD2 (5 bases each). V lost 2 bases to trimming and J lost 5 bases, with 12 bases between them. The CDR3 loop spans 14 amino acids. Germline V gene lookup returns CDR1 MNHEY and CDR2 SMNVEV (reference sequence). CDR3 residues: CASSLQGPSETQYF. CDR3 DNA: TGTGCCAGCAGTTTACAGGGACCCTCGGAGACCCAGTACTTC.

In its sample, this clone was seen a few times. CDR3 protein: CASSEIRLSTTDTQYF. The CDR3, as DNA: TGTGCCAGCAGTGAAATACGTCTATCCACCACAGATACGCAGTATTTT. V usage is TRBV2 and J usage is TRBJ2-3, with unresolved D. Trimming removed 2 bases at V and 2 bases at J, with 14 bases between. This CDR3 spans 16 amino acids. The germline gives CDR1 SNHLY, CDR2 FYNNEI.

CDR3 nucleotides: TGTGCCAGCAGCACCGACGGAGGCACCTATGGCTACACCTTC. It is translated as CASSTDGGTYGYTF. This chain joins TRBV5-4 and TRBJ1-2; D gene ambiguous. V lost 4 bases and J lost 4, with 14 bases in between. CDR1 is SGHNT, CDR2 YYREEE, per germline (reference sequence). The length of the CDR3 is 14 residues.

To note about this clone: The sample has other DNA sequences that encode this CDR3 too. This rearrangement joins TRBV27 to TRBJ1-5, with 8 bases fitting TRBD1. Germline V gene lookup returns CDR1 MNHEY and CDR2 SMNVEV (reference sequence). The CDR3 extends over 15 amino acids. Trimming at V came to 6 bases and at J to 4 bases, leaving 8 bases not matched to a gene. CDR3 in amino acids: CASSPTGGRNQPQHF. For the CDR3, the DNA is TGTGCCAGCAGCCCTACAGGGGGTCGGAATCAGCCCCAGCATTTT.

The V call is TRBV6-1, the J call TRBJ2-7, with 7 nucleotides matching TRBD1. Germline CDR1 is MNHNS and CDR2 is SASEGT. Trimming at V came to 4 bases and at J to 2 bases, leaving 5 bases not matched to a gene. CDR3 length equals 14 residues. The CDR3 loop is CASSADRATYEQYF. CDR3 in DNA: TGTGCCAGCAGTGCCGACAGGGCCACCTACGAGCAGTACTTC.

The chain joins TRBV18 to TRBJ2-1; the match to TRBD2 covers 7 bases. The CDR3 has 18 residues. V trimming: 6 bases; J trimming: 1 base; junction bases outside the gene matches: 15. Germline CDR1 and CDR2: KGHSH and LQKENI. For the CDR3, the DNA is TGTGCCAGCTCCCACGTGGGGGGGTCCCCCTTTTCCTACAATGAGCAGTTCTTC. Translation: CASSHVGGSPFSYNEQFF.